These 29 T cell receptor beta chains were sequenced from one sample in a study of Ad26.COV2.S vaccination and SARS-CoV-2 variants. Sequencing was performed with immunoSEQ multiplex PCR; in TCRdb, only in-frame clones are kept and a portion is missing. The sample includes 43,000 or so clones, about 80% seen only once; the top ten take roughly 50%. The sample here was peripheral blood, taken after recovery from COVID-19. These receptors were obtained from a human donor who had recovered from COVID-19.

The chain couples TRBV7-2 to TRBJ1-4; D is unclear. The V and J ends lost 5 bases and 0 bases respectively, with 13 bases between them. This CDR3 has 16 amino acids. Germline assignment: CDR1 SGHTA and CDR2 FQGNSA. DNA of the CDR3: TGTGCCAGCAGCCCGAGGACGTTTGCAACTAATGAAAAACTGTTTTTT. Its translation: CASSPRTFATNEKLFF.

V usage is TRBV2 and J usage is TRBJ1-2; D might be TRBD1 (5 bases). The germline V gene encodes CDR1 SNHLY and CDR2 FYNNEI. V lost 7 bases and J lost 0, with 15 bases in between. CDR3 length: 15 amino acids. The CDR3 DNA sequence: TGTGCCAGCATATTAGACAGTCCGACTAACTATGGCTACACCTTC. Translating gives CASILDSPTNYGYTF. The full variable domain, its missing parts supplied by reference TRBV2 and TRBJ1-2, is EPEVTQTPSHQVTQMGQEVILRCVPISNHLYFYWYRQILGQKVEFLVSFYNNEISEKSEIFDDQFSVERPDGSNFTLKIRSTKLEDSAMYFCASILDSPTNYGYTFGSGTRLTVV.

CDR3 residues: CASSYALGMGLNEQFF. In DNA form, the CDR3 reads TGTGCCAGCAGCTACGCCCTCGGGATGGGGCTCAATGAGCAGTTCTTC. V usage is TRBV7-9 and J usage is TRBJ2-1; D tentatively fits TRBD1 or TRBD2 (5 bases each). Germline-derived CDR1 and CDR2 are SEHNR and FQNEAQ (reference sequence). V lost 4 bases, J lost 6 bases, and 19 bases lay in between. The CDR3 runs to 16 residues.

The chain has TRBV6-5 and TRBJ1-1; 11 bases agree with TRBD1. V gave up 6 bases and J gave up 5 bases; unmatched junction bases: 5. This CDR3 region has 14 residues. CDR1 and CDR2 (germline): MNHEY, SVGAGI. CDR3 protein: CASSGTGGGTEAFF. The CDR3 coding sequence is TGTGCCAGCAGCGGGACAGGGGGAGGTACTGAAGCTTTCTTT.

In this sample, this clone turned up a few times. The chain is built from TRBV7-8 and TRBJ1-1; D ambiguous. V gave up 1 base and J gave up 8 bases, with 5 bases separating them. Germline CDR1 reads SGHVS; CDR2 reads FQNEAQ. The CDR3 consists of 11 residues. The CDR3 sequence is CASSLEREAFF. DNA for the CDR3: TGTGCCAGCAGCTTAGAAAGGGAAGCTTTCTTT.

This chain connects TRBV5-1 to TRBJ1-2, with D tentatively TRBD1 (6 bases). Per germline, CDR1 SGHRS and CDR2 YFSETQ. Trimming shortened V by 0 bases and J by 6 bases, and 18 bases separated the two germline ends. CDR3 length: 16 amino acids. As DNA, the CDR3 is TGCGCCAGCAGCTTGGCCGGAGCAGGGGAGATAGATGGCTACACCTTC. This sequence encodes CASSLAGAGEIDGYTF.

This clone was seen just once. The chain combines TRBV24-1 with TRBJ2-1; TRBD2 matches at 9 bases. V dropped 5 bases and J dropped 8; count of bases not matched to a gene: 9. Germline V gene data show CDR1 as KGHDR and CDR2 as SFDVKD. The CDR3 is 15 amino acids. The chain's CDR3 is CATSVTAGGGDEQFF. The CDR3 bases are TGTGCCACCAGTGTAACAGCGGGGGGTGGAGATGAGCAGTTCTTC.

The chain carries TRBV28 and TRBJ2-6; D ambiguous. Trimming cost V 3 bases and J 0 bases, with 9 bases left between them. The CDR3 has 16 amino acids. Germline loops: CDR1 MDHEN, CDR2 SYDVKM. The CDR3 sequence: CASSLGYRSGANVLTF. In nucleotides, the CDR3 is TGTGCCAGCAGTTTGGGCTACCGCTCTGGGGCCAACGTCCTGACTTTC.

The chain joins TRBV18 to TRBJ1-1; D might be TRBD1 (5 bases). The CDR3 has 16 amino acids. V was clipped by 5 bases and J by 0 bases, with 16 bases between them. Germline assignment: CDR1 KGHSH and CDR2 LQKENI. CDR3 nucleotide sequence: TGTGCCAGCTCAACGTCATACAGGACCATGAACACTGAAGCTTTCTTT. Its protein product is CASSTSYRTMNTEAFF.

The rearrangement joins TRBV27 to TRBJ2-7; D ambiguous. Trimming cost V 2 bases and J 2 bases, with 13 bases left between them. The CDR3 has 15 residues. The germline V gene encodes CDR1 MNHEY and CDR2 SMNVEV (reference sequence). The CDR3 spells CASSLHFVGTYEQYF. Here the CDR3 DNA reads TGTGCCAGCAGTTTACATTTTGTCGGAACCTACGAGCAGTACTTC.

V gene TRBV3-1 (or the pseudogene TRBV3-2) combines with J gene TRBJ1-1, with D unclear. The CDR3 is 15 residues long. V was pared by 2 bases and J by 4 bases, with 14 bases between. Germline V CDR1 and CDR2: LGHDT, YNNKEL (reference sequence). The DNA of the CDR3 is TGTGCCAGCAGCCAATACGGAGGGTTGGGCACTGAAGCTTTCTTT. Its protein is CASSQYGGLGTEAFF.

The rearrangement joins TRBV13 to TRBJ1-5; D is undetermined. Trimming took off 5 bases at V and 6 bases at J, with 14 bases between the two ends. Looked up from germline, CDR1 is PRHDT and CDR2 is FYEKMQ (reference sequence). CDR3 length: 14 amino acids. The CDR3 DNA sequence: TGTGCCAGCAGCCGACGGACGTTGGGTCAGCCCCAGCATTTT. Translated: CASSRRTLGQPQHF.

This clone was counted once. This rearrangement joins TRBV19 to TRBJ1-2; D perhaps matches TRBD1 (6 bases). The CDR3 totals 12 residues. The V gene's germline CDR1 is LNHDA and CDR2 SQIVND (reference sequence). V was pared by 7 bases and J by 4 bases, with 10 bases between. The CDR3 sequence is CASTRDTYGYTF. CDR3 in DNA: TGTGCCAGTACTCGGGACACCTATGGCTACACCTTC.

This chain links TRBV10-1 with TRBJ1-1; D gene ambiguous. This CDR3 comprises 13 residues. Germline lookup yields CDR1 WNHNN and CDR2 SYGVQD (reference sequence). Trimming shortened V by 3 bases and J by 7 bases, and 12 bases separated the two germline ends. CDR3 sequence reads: CASSDPTGYEAFF. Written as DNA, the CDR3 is TGCGCCAGCAGTGACCCCACCGGGTATGAAGCTTTCTTT.

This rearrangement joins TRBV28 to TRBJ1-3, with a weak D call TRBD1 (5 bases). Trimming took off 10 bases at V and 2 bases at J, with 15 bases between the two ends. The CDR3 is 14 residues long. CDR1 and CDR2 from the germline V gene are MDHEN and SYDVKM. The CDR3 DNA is TGTGCCACTCAAACAGGAAATGCTGGAAACACCATATATTTT. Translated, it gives CATQTGNAGNTIYF.

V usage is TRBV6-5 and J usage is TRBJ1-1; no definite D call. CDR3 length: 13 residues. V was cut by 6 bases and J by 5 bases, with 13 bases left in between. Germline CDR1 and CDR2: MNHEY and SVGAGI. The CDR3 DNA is TGTGCCAGCAGGGGATCCGAAGGGACTGAAGCTTTCTTT. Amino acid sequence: CASRGSEGTEAFF.

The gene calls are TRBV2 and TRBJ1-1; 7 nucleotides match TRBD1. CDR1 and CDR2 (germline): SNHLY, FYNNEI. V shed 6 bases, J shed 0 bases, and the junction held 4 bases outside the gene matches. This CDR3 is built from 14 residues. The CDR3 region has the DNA TGTGCCAGCAGGATAGGGGGCCTGAACACTGAAGCTTTCTTT. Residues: CASRIGGLNTEAFF.

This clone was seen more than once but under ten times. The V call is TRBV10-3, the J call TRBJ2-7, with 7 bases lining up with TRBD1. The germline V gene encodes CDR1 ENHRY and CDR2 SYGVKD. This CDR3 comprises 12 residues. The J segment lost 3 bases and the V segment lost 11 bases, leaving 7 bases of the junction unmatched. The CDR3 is CALSAGGYEQYF. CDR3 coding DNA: TGTGCCCTCTCCGCAGGGGGCTACGAGCAGTACTTC.

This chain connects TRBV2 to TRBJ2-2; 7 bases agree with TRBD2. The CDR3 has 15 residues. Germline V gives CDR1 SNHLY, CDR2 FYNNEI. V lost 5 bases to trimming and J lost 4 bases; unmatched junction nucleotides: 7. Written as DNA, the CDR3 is TGTGCCAGCAGTTCACGGGAGCGGGGCACCGGGGAGCTGTTTTTT. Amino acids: CASSSRERGTGELFF.

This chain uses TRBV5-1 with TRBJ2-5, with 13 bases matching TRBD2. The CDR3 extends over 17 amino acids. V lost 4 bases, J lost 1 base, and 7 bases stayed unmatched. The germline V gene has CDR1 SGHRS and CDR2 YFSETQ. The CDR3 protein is CASSPGLAGDSQETQYF. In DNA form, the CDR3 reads TGCGCCAGCAGCCCCGGACTAGCGGGAGATTCCCAAGAGACCCAGTACTTC.

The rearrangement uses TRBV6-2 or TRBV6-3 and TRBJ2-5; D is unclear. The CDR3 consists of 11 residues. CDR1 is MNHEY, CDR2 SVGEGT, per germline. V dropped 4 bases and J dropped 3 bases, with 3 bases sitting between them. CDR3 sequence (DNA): TGTGCCAGCAGTTCAAAAGAGACCCAGTACTTC. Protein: CASSSKETQYF.

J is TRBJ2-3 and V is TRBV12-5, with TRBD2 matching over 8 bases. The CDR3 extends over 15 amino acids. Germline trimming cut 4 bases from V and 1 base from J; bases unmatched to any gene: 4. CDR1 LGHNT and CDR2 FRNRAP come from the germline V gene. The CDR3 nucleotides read TGTGCTAGTGGTTACCGGGAGGGCGGCACAGATACGCAGTATTTT. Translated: CASGYREGGTDTQYF.

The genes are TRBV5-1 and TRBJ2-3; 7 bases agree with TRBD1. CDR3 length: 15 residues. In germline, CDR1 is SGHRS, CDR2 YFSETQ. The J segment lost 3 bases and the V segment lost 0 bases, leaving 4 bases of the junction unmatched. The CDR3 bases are TGCGCCAGCAGCTTGGGGGACAGAACAACAGATACGCAGTATTTT. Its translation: CASSLGDRTTDTQYF.

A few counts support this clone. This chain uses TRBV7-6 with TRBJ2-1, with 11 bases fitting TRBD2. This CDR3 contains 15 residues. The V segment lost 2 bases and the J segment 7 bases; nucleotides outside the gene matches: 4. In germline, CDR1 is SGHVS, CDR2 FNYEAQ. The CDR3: CASSLTRTSGNEQFF. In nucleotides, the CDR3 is TGTGCCAGCAGCTTAACCCGGACTAGCGGGAATGAGCAGTTCTTC.

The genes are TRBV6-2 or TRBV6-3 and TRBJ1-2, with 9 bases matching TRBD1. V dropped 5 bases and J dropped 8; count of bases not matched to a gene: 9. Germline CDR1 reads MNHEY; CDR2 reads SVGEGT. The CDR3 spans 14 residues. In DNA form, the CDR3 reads TGTGCCAGCAGTCCGACAGGGGGGCTGAGAGGCTACACCTTC. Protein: CASSPTGGLRGYTF.

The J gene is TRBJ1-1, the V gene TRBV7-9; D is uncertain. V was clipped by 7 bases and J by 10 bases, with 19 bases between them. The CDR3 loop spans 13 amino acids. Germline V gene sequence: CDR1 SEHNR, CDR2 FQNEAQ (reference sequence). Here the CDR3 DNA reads TGTGCCAGCACCTCGTTTTTAGGAGAGCGAGCTTTCTTT. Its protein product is CASTSFLGERAFF. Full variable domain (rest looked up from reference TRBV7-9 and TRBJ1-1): DTGVSQNPRHKITKRGQNVTFRCDPISEHNRLYWYRQTLGQGPEFLTYFQNEAQLEKSRLLSDRFSAERPKGSFSTLEIQRTEQGDSAMYLCASTSFLGERAFFGQGTRLTVV.

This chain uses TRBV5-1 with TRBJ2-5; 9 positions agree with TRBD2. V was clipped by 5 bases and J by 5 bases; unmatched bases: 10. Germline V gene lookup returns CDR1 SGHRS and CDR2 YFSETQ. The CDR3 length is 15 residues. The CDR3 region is CASSQGSGSGETQYF. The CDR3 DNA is TGCGCCAGCAGTCAGGGTAGCGGGAGTGGGGAGACCCAGTACTTC.

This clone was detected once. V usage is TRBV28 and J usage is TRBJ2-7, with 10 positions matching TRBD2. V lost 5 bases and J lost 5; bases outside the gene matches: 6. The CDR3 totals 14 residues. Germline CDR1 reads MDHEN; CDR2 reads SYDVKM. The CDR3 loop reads CASSPGLADHEQYF. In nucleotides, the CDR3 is TGTGCCAGCAGTCCCGGACTAGCGGACCACGAGCAGTACTTC.

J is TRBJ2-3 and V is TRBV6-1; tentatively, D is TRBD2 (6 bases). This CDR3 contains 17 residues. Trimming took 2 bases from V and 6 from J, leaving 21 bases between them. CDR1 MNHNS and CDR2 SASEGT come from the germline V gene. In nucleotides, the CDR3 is TGTGCCAGCAGTGAATTTGGAGGACTATTAAGTATCGATACGCAGTATTTT. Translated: CASSEFGGLLSIDTQYF.